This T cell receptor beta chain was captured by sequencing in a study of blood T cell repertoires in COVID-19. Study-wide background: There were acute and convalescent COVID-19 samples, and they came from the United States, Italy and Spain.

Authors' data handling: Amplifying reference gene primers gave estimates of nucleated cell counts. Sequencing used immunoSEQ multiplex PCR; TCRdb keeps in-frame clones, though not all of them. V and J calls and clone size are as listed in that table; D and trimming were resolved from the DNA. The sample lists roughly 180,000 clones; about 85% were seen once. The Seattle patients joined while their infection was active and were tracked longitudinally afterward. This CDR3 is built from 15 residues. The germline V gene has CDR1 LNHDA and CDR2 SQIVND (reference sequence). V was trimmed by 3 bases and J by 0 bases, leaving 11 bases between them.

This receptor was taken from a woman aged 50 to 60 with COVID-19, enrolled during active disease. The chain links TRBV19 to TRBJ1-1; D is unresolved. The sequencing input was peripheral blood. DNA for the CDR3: TGTGCCAGTAGTATGTCGGGGAATCTGAACACTGAAGCTTTCTTT. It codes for CASSMSGNLNTEAFF. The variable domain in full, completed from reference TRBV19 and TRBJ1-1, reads DGGITQSPKYLFRKEGQNVTLSCEQNLNHDAMYWYRQDPGQGLRLIYYSQIVNDFQKGDIAEGYSVSREKKESFPLTVTSAQKNPTAFYLCASSMSGNLNTEAFFGQGTRLTVV.